This TCR beta chain stems from a study of T cell responses to AZD1222 COVID-19 vaccine. Study-level points and caveats: Every sample of the repertoires postdated the peak T cell response. Spike-specific TCR breadth and depth went up after people got two AZD1222 doses. Females outnumbered males among donors, who were mostly white British; clonal diversity was possibly underestimated.

Trimming removed 0 bases from V and 9 bases from J, with 15 bases in between. From germline, CDR1 is LNHNV and CDR2 YYDKDF (reference sequence). This CDR3 has 15 amino acids. Sequencing used immunoSEQ multiplex PCR; TCRdb keeps in-frame clones, though not all of them. Among over 90,000 clones listed, 88% were seen once. A word on this clone: Antigen unknown.

The TCR comes from an adult who received the AZD1222 COVID-19 vaccine. V and J are TRBV15 and TRBJ1-5, with D unresolved. This material consisted of peripheral blood, taken 28 days after the second AZD1222 dose. The CDR3 loop is CATSRDSGDDPPQHF. In DNA form, the CDR3 reads TGTGCCACCAGCAGAGATTCAGGAGACGATCCGCCCCAGCATTTT.